One sample yielded the 23 T cell receptor beta chains listed below, sequenced in a study of blood T cells in healthy people across ages. The second PCR ran about 6 to 12 cycles with a sample-barcoded 5' primer and J-beta primers. TCRdb passed the 5' RACE reads through MiXCR, listing each CDR3 protein once. In the table there are more than 800,000 distinct CDR3 sequences, about 28% of which are singletons. The specimen was blood. Receptors originate from a woman aged 80 or older in good health.

There are many counts of this clonotype. The chain uses TRBV27 and TRBJ1-6, with D uncertain. Between the trimmed V and J ends, which lost 6 bases and 0 bases, there was a span of 15 bases. The germline CDR1 and CDR2 sequences are MNHEY and SMNVEV (reference sequence). The CDR3 extends over 17 amino acids. Written as DNA, the CDR3 is TGTGCCAGCAGCTCGAACGACGCAAGCTCCTATAATTCACCCCTCCACTTT. This translates into CASSSNDASSYNSPLHF.

J is TRBJ1-1 and V is TRBV7-9; D call uncertain. This CDR3 spans 12 amino acids. Trimming removed 4 bases at V and 1 base at J, with 4 bases between. The germline V gene has CDR1 SEHNR and CDR2 FQNEAQ (reference sequence). CDR3 in DNA: TGTGCCAGCAGCTGGAAGAACACTGAAGCTTTCTTT. This translates into CASSWKNTEAFF.

Comment on this clonotype: A much more abundant neighbour one base away suggests this may be a read error. The chain links TRBV12-3 or TRBV12-4 to TRBJ2-3, with D tentatively TRBD2 (5 bases). The CDR3 is 15 amino acids. CDR3 in DNA: TGTGCCAGCACCTACTGGAAGGCTGGAGGAGATGCGCAGTATTTT. Residues: CASTYWKAGGDAQYF.

Concerning this clonotype: A junction end diverges from the germline sequence, so it may reflect a read error. The V call is TRBV15, the J call TRBJ1-5; possibly TRBD1 for D (5 bases). The CDR3 runs to 14 residues. Germline lookup yields CDR1 LNHNV and CDR2 YYDKDF (reference sequence). The CDR3 reads CAASRDVSNQPQHF. The CDR3 bases are TGTGCCGCCAGCAGGGACGTGAGCAATCAGCCCCAGCATTTT. Together with reference TRBV15 and TRBJ1-5, the CDR3 gives the full variable domain: DAMVIQNPRYQVTQFGKPVTLSCSQTLNHNVMYWYQQKSSQAPKLLFHYYDKDFNNEADTPDNFQSRRPNTSFCFLDIRSPGLGDTAMYLCAASRDVSNQPQHFGDGTRLSIL.

The table lists this clonotype with a few counts. The junction shows a germline mismatch at one end, possibly a read error. The chain couples TRBV7-2 to TRBJ2-3, with D maybe TRBD1 (5 bases). Germline CDR1 reads SGHTA; CDR2 reads FQGNSA. The CDR3 extends over 14 amino acids. The CDR3 sequence: CAGSLDSSTDTQYF. CDR3 nucleotides: TGTGCCGGCAGCTTAGACAGTAGCACAGATACGCAGTATTTT. Full variable domain (outside the CDR3, taken from reference TRBV7-2 and TRBJ2-3): GAGVSQSPSNKVTEKGKDVELRCDPISGHTALYWYRQSLGQGLEFLIYFQGNSAPDKSGLPSDRFSAERTGGSVSTLTIQRTQQEDSAVYLCAGSLDSSTDTQYFGPGTRLTVL.

In its sample, this clonotype was seen once. This may arise from a read error, as a much more abundant clone is one base away. This sequence joins TRBV5-6 and TRBJ1-2; D is perhaps TRBD1 (5 bases). Looked up from germline, CDR1 is SGHDT and CDR2 is YYEEEE. This CDR3 region has 14 residues. In DNA form, the CDR3 reads TGTGCCCGCAGCTTGAGAGGCAGGGAAGATGGCTACACCTTC. Protein: CARSLRGREDGYTF.

A note on this clonotype: Since a much larger clone is just one base distant, this may be a read error. This chain links TRBV27 with TRBJ1-1; 8 nucleotides agree with TRBD1. This CDR3 contains 14 residues. V lost 5 bases, J lost 6 bases, and 8 bases stayed unmatched. Per the germline V gene, CDR1 is MNHEY and CDR2 is SMNVEV (reference sequence). The CDR3 coding sequence is TGTGCCAGCAGTCGAGACAGGGGATGGGCTGAAGCTTTCTTT. It is translated as CASSRDRGWAEAFF.

About this clonotype: A much bigger clone sits one base away, suggesting this may be a read error. The rearrangement uses TRBV6-1 and TRBJ2-6, with D tentatively TRBD1 or TRBD2 (5 bases each). Germline lookup yields CDR1 MNHNS and CDR2 SASEGT. The CDR3 consists of 15 residues. CDR3 sequence (DNA): TGTGCCAGCAGTGAAACAGTCCCCGGGGCCAACGCCCTGACTTTC. Translating gives CASSETVPGANALTF.

This sequence joins TRBV20-1 and TRBJ2-5, with D possibly TRBD1 on 6 matching bases. The CDR3 is 15 amino acids. V was trimmed by 5 bases and J by 0 bases, leaving 16 bases between them. Germline-derived CDR1 and CDR2 are DFQATT and SNEGSKA (reference sequence). The CDR3 DNA reads TGCAGTGCTCCCCGGGACACCTGGTACCAAGAGACCCAGTACTTC. Amino acids: CSAPRDTWYQETQYF.

The V gene is TRBV7-2, the J gene TRBJ2-7; D tentatively fits TRBD1 or TRBD2 (6 bases each). The CDR3 spans 15 residues. The V gene's germline CDR1 is SGHTA and CDR2 FQGNSA. V dropped 11 bases and J dropped 6 bases, with 26 bases sitting between them. CDR3 amino acids: CAGTSSGTGAGEQYF. Here the CDR3 DNA reads TGTGCCGGCACATCCTCGGGGACGGGGGCCGGCGAGCAGTACTTC.

This clonotype showed up many times. The chain employs TRBV7-2 and TRBJ1-4, with D possibly TRBD1 on 5 matching bases. Trimming took 2 bases from V and 3 from J, leaving 10 bases between them. The CDR3 sequence is 15 residues long. Germline V gene sequence: CDR1 SGHTA, CDR2 FQGNSA. This CDR3 is CASSLMGVANEKLFF. The CDR3 region has the DNA TGTGCCAGCAGCTTAATGGGGGTGGCTAATGAAAAACTGTTTTTT.

This clonotype has at least ten counts. The chain links TRBV27 to TRBJ2-7, with 8 positions matching TRBD2. V lost 0 bases to trimming and J lost 2 bases; unmatched junction nucleotides: 6. Looked up from germline, CDR1 is MNHEY and CDR2 is SMNVEV (reference sequence). The CDR3 spans 16 residues. CDR3 region: CASSLSGTRGPYEQYF. DNA of the CDR3: TGTGCCAGCAGTTTATCGGGGACTAGAGGGCCCTACGAGCAGTACTTC.

The chain joins TRBV19 to TRBJ2-1; the match to TRBD1 covers 12 bases. The germline V gene encodes CDR1 LNHDA and CDR2 SQIVND (reference sequence). The CDR3 is 19 amino acids. Losses at the gene ends were 6 bases for V and 7 bases for J; bases not matched to a gene: 19. The CDR3 sequence is CASRNRDRGPRSPTNEQFF. The CDR3 DNA is TGTGCCAGTAGAAACCGGGACAGGGGGCCGCGGAGTCCTACAAATGAGCAGTTCTTC.

This clonotype occurred many times. V gene TRBV9 combines with J gene TRBJ2-1; 9 positions agree with TRBD2. The CDR3 covers 15 residues. Germline assignment: CDR1 SGDLS and CDR2 YYNGEE. The V and J ends lost 4 bases and 7 bases, in that order; junction bases with no gene match: 9. Here the CDR3 DNA reads TGTGCCAGCAGCCCCGCCGGGACTAGCTTTAATGAGCAGTTCTTC. Translated, it gives CASSPAGTSFNEQFF.

A word on this clonotype: Compared with germline, one end of the junction differs, possibly owing to a read error. This chain uses TRBV7-9 with TRBJ2-6; D is undetermined. The length of the CDR3 is 14 residues. Germline-derived CDR1 and CDR2 are SEHNR and FQNEAQ (reference sequence). CDR3 in DNA: TGTGCCTGCAGCTTGGACTCTGGGGCCAACGTCCTGACTTTC. This gives the protein CACSLDSGANVLTF. Looking up the rest from reference TRBV7-9 and TRBJ2-6 gives the full variable domain: DTGVSQNPRHKITKRGQNVTFRCDPISEHNRLYWYRQTLGQGPEFLTYFQNEAQLEKSRLLSDRFSAERPKGSFSTLEIQRTEQGDSAMYLCACSLDSGANVLTFGAGSRLTVL.

This clonotype was found many times. The chain has TRBV7-2 and TRBJ2-7, with 9 bases identical to TRBD1. V trimming: 1 base; J trimming: 2 bases; junction bases outside the gene matches: 3. This CDR3 comprises 15 residues. Germline V gene lookup returns CDR1 SGHTA and CDR2 FQGNSA. The CDR3 sequence: CASSLEQGATYEQYF. Written as DNA, the CDR3 is TGTGCCAGCAGCTTAGAACAGGGGGCGACCTACGAGCAGTACTTC.

This clonotype was seen many times. The chain uses TRBV7-2 and TRBJ1-5; D perhaps matches TRBD1 (6 bases). The CDR3 covers 13 residues. The germline CDR1 and CDR2 sequences are SGHTA and FQGNSA. Between the trimmed V and J ends, which lost 5 bases and 3 bases, there was a span of 8 bases. CDR3 sequence (DNA): TGTGCCAGCAGCGGGGACATCAATCAGCCCCAGCATTTT. Translated: CASSGDINQPQHF.

This clonotype has at least ten counts. V usage is TRBV20-1 and J usage is TRBJ1-2; 9 bases line up with TRBD1. CDR1 and CDR2 (germline): DFQATT, SNEGSKA (reference sequence). The CDR3 runs 15 residues. J gave up 0 bases and V 3 bases, and 5 bases lay outside the gene matches. CDR3 coding DNA: TGCAGTGCTAGGGACAGGACAGGGGCTAACTATGGCTACACCTTC. This codes for CSARDRTGANYGYTF.

This clonotype has ten or more counts. V is TRBV6-5 and J is TRBJ2-3, with unresolved D. Germline V gives CDR1 MNHEY, CDR2 SVGAGI. CDR3 size: 12 residues. V gave up 10 bases and J gave up 1 base, with 9 bases separating them. CDR3 amino acids: CATGRGTDTQYF. The CDR3 DNA reads TGTGCCACCGGACGGGGCACAGATACGCAGTATTTT.

This clonotype was seen ten or more times. The rearrangement links TRBV6-2 or TRBV6-3 to TRBJ2-5; D perhaps matches TRBD2 (6 bases). Trimming took 6 bases from V and 4 from J, leaving 15 bases between them. This CDR3 region has 14 residues. Germline CDR1 is MNHEY and CDR2 is SVGEGT. Here the CDR3 reads CASSTLGGRETQYF. The CDR3 DNA follows: TGTGCCAGCAGCACGCTGGGGGGAAGAGAGACCCAGTACTTC.

To note about this clonotype: Since a much larger clone is just one base distant, this may be a read error. This chain uses TRBV7-2 with TRBJ2-1; D may match TRBD1 or TRBD2 (6 bases each). CDR1 and CDR2 (germline): SGHTA, FQGNSA. This CDR3 has 15 amino acids. Trimming stripped 4 bases from V and 6 bases from J, with 16 bases between. CDR3 sequence: CASSSRRGLANEQFF. DNA for the CDR3: TGTGCCAGCAGCTCACGACGGGGGCTTGCCAATGAGCAGTTCTTC.

This clonotype has more than one count but fewer than ten. The J gene is TRBJ2-5, the V gene TRBV4-3; D gene uncertain. There are 16 residues in the CDR3. The V and J ends lost 4 bases and 11 bases respectively, with 26 bases between them. Germline assignment: CDR1 LGHNA and CDR2 YSLEER. The CDR3 nucleotides are TGCGCCAGCAGCCCCCAGTACCTCGACCCCTACAATGAGCAGTACTTC. It is translated as CASSPQYLDPYNEQYF.

This chain links TRBV12-3 or TRBV12-4 with TRBJ2-7; D is unclear. V dropped 0 bases and J dropped 0 bases, with 6 bases sitting between them. The CDR3 loop spans 14 amino acids. The CDR3 DNA sequence: TGTGCCAGCAGTTTAGCCGTTAGCTCCTACGAGCAGTACTTC. Its translation is CASSLAVSSYEQYF.